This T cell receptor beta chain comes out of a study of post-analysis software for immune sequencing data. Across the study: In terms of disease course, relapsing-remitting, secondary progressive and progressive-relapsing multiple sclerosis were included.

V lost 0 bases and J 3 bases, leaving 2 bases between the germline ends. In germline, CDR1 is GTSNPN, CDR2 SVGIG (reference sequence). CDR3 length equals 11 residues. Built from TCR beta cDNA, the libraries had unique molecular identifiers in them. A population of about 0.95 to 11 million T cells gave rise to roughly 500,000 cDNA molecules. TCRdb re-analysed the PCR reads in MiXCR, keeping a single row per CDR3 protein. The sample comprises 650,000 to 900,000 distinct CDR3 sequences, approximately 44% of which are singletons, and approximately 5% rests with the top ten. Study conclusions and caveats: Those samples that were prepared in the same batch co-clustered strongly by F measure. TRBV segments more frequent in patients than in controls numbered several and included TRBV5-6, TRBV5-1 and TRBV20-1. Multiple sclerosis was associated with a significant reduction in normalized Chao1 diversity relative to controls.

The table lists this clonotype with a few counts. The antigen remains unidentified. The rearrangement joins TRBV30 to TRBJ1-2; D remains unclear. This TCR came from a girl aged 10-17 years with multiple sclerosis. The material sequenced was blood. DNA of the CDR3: TGTGCCTGGAGTGTAGACTATGGCTACACCTTC. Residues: CAWSVDYGYTF.